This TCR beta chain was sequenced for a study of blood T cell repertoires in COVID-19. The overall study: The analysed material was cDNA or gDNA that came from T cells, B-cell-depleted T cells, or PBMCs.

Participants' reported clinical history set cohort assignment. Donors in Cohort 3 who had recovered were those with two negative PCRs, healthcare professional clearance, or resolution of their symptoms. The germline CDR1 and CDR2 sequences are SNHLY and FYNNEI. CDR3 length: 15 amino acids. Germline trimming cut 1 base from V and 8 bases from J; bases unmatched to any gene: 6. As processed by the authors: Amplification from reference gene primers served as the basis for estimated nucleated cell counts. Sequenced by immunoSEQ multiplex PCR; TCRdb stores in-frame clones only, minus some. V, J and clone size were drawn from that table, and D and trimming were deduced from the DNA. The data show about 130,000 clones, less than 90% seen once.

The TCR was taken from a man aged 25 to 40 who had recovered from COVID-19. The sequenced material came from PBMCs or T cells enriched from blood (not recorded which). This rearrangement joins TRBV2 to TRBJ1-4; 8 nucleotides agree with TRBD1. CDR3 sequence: CASSEGTGWDEKLFF. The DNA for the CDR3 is TGTGCCAGCAGTGAAGGGACAGGGTGGGACGAAAAACTGTTTTTT. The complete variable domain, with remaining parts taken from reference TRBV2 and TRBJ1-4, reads EPEVTQTPSHQVTQMGQEVILRCVPISNHLYFYWYRQILGQKVEFLVSFYNNEISEKSEIFDDQFSVERPDGSNFTLKIRSTKLEDSAMYFCASSEGTGWDEKLFFGSGTQLSVL.